This TCR beta chain was observed in a study of T cell changes during pregnancy in multiple sclerosis. Repertoires were generated with immunoSEQ multiplex PCR, while TCRdb's copy carries only in-frame clones and drops some. This repertoire shows roughly 87,000 clones, approximately 91% found once; its top ten account for 3.5%. Deletions cut 8 bases from V and 10 bases from J, with 18 bases between. The CDR3 runs 14 residues. The V gene's germline CDR1 is MNHEY and CDR2 SVGAGI. This TCR derives from a female donor in good health, serving as a control in a pregnancy study. Some clones in this sample may be carry-over from other donors' samples. The chain links TRBV6-5 to TRBJ1-6; TRBD1 is a possible D gene (5 bases). Sequencing used PBMCs, obtained in the first trimester of pregnancy. CDR3 amino acids: CASGGWGVESPLHF. CDR3 bases: TGTGCCAGCGGCGGTTGGGGGGTCGAATCACCCCTCCACTTT.